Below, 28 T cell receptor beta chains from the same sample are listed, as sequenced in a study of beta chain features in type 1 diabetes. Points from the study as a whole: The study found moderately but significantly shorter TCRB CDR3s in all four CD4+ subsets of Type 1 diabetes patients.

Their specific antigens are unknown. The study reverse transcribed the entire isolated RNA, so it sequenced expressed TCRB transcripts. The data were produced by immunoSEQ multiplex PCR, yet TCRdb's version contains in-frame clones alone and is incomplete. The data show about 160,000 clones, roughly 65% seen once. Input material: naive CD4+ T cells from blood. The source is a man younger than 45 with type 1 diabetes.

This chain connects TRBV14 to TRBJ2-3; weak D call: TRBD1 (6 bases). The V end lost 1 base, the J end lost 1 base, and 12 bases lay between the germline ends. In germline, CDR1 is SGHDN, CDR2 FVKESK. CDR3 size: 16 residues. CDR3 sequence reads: CASSQGMGARTDTQYF. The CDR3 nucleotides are TGTGCCAGCAGCCAAGGAATGGGGGCCCGCACAGATACGCAGTATTTT.

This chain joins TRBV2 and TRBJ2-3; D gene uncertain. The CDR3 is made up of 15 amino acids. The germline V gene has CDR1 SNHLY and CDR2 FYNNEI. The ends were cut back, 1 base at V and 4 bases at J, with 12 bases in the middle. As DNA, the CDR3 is TGTGCCAGCAGTGAAGGTCTAGGTCGGGCAGATACGCAGTATTTT. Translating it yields CASSEGLGRADTQYF.

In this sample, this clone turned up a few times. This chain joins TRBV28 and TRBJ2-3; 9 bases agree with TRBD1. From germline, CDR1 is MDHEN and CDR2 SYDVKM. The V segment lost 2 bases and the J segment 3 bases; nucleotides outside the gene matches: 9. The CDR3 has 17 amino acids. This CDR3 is CASSLPRTGETTDTQYF. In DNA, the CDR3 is TGTGCCAGCAGTTTACCCAGGACAGGGGAAACAACAGATACGCAGTATTTT.

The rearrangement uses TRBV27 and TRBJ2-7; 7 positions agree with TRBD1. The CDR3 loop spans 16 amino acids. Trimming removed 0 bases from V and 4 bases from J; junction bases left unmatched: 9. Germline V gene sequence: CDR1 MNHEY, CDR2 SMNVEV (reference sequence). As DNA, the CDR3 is TGTGCCAGCAGTTTATCGGCCCAGGGGGATGTATACGAGCAGTACTTC. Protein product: CASSLSAQGDVYEQYF.

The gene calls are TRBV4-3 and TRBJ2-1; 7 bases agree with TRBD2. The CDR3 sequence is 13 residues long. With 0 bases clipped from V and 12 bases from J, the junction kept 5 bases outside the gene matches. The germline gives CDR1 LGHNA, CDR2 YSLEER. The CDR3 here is CASSQDWEGWQFF. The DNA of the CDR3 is TGCGCCAGCAGCCAAGATTGGGAGGGTTGGCAGTTCTTC.

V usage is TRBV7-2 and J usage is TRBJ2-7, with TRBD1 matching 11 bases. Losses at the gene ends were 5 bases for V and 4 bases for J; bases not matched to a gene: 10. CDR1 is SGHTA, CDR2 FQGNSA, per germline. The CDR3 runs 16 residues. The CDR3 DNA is TGTGCCAGCAGCCCGTATTCCGGGACAGGGGGGTACGAGCAGTACTTC. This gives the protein CASSPYSGTGGYEQYF.

CDR3 residues: CASSLGGQGLTGELFF. In DNA form, the CDR3 reads TGTGCCAGCAGCTTAGGAGGACAGGGGTTAACCGGGGAGCTGTTTTTT. The chain recombines TRBV7-6 with TRBJ2-2; 9 bases agree with TRBD1. V shed 1 base and J 5 bases; nucleotides not matched to a gene: 5. Germline V lookup: CDR1 SGHVS, CDR2 FNYEAQ. CDR3 length equals 16 residues.

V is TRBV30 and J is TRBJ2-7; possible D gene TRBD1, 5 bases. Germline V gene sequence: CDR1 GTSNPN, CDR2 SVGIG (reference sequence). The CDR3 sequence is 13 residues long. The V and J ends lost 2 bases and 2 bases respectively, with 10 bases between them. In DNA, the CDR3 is TGTGCCTGGAGTCAAGGGGCTCCCTACGAGCAGTACTTC. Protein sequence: CAWSQGAPYEQYF.

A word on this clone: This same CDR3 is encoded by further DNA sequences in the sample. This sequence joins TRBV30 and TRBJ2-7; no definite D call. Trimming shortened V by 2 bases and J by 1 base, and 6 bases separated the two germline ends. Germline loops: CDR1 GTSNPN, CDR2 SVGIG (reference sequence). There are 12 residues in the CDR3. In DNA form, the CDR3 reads TGTGCCTGGAGTTTGGGTTCCTACGAGCAGTACTTC. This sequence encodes CAWSLGSYEQYF.

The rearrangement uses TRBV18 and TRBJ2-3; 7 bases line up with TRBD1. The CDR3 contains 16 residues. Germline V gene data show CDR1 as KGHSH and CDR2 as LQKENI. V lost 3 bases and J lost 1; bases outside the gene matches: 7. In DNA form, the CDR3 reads TGTGCCAGCTCACCTTCAACAGGGGTCGGCACAGATACGCAGTATTTT. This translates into CASSPSTGVGTDTQYF.

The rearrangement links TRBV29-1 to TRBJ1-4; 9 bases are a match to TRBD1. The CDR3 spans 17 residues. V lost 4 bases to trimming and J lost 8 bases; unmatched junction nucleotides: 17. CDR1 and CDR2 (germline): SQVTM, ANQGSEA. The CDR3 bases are TGCAGCGTTGTAAGGGGACAGGGTCCCCCTGAACGAGAAAAACTGTTTTTT. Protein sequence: CSVVRGQGPPEREKLFF.

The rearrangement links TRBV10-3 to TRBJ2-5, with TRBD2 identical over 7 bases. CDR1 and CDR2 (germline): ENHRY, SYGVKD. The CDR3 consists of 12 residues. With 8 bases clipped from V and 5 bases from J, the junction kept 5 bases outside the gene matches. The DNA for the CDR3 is TGTGCCATCGGGGGGGTCGGGGAGACCCAGTACTTC. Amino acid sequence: CAIGGVGETQYF.

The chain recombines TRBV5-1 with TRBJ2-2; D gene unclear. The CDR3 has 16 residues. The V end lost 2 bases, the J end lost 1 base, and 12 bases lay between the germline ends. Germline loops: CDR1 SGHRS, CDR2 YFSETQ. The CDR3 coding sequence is TGCGCCAGCAGCTTCTCAAGTGCAGTGAACACCGGGGAGCTGTTTTTT. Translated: CASSFSSAVNTGELFF.

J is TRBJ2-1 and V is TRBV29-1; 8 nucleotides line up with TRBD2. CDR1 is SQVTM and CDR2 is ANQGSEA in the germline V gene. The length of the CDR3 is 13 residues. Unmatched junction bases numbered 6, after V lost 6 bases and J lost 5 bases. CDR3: CSVGTRVDNEQFF. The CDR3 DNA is TGCAGCGTCGGGACTAGGGTAGACAATGAGCAGTTCTTC.

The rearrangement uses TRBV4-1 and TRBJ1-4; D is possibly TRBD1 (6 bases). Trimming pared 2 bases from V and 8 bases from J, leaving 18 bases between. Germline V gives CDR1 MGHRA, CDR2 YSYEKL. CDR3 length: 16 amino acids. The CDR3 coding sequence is TGCGCCAGCAGCCAATCGATGGGGGCCCCTCAAGAAAAACTGTTTTTT. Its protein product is CASSQSMGAPQEKLFF.

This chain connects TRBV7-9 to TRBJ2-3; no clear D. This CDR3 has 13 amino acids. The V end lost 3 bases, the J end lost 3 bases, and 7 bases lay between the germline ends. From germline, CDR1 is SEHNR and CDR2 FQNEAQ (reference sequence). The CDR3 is CASSLDPTDTQYF. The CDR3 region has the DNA TGTGCCAGCAGCTTGGACCCGACAGATACGCAGTATTTT.

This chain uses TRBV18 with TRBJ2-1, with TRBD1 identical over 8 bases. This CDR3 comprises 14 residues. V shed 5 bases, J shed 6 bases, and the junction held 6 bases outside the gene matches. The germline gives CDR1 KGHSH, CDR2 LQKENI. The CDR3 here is CASSEGQGINEQFF. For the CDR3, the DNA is TGTGCCAGCTCAGAAGGACAGGGTATCAATGAGCAGTTCTTC.

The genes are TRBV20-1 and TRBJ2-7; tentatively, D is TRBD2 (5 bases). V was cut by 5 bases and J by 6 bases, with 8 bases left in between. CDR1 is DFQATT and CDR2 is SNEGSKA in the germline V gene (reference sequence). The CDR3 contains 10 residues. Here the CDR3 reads CSAGRGEQYF. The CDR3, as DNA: TGCAGTGCTGGTCGGGGCGAGCAGTACTTC.

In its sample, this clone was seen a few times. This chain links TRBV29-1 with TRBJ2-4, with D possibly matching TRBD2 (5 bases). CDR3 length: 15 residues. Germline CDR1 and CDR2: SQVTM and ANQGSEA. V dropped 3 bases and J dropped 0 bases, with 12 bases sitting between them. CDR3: CSVDLGVRAKNIQYF. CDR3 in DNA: TGCAGCGTTGATCTGGGAGTCCGAGCCAAAAACATTCAGTACTTC.

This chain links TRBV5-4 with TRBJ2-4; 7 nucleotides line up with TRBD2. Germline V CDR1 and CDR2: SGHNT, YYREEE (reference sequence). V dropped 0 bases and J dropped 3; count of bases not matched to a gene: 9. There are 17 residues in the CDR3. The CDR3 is CASSLVTSAEGKNIQYF. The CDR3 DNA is TGTGCCAGCAGCTTGGTTACTAGCGCAGAGGGCAAAAACATTCAGTACTTC.

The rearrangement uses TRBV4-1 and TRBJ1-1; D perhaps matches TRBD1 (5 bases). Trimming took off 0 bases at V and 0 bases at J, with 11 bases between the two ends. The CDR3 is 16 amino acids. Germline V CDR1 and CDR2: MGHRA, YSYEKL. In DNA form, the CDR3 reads TGCGCCAGCAGCCAAGATTGGGCAGGGATGAACACTGAAGCTTTCTTT. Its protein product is CASSQDWAGMNTEAFF.

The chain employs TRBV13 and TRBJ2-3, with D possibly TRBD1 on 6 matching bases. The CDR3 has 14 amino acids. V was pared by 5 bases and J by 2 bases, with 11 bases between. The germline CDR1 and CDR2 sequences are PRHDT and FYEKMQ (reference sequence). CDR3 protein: CASSKRTATDTQYF. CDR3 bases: TGTGCCAGCAGCAAGAGGACAGCCACAGATACGCAGTATTTT.

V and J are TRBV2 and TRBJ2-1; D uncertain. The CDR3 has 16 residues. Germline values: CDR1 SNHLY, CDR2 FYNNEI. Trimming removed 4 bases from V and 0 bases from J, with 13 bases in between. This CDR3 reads CASSVENSYSYNEQFF. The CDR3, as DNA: TGTGCCAGCAGTGTAGAGAATAGCTACTCCTACAATGAGCAGTTCTTC.

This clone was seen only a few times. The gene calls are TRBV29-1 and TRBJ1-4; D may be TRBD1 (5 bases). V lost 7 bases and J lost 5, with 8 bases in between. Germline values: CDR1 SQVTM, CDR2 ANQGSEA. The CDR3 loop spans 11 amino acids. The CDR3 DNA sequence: TGCAGCGGATGGGACAATGAAAAACTGTTTTTT. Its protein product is CSGWDNEKLFF.

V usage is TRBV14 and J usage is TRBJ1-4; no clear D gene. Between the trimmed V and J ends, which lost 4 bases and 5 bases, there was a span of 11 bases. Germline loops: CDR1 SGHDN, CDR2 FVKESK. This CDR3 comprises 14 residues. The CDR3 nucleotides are TGTGCCAGCAGCCGAGGACGGTTCAATGAAAAACTGTTTTTT. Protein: CASSRGRFNEKLFF.

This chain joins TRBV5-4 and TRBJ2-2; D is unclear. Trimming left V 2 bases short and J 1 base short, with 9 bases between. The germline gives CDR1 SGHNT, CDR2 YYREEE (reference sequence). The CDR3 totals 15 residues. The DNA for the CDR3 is TGTGCCAGCAGCTTACTAACACAGAACACCGGGGAGCTGTTTTTT. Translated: CASSLLTQNTGELFF.

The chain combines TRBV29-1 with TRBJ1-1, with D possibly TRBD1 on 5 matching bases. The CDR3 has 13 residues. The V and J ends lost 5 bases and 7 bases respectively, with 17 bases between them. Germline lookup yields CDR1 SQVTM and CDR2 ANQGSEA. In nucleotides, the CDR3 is TGCAGCGTTCTCGGTCAGGGTAGGATTGAAGCTTTCTTT. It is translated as CSVLGQGRIEAFF.

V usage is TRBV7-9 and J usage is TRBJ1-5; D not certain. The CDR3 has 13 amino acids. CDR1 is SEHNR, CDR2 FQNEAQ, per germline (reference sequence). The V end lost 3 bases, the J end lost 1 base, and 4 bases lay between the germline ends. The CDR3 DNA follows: TGTGCCAGCAGCTTCATGAGCAATCAGCCCCAGCATTTT. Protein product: CASSFMSNQPQHF.